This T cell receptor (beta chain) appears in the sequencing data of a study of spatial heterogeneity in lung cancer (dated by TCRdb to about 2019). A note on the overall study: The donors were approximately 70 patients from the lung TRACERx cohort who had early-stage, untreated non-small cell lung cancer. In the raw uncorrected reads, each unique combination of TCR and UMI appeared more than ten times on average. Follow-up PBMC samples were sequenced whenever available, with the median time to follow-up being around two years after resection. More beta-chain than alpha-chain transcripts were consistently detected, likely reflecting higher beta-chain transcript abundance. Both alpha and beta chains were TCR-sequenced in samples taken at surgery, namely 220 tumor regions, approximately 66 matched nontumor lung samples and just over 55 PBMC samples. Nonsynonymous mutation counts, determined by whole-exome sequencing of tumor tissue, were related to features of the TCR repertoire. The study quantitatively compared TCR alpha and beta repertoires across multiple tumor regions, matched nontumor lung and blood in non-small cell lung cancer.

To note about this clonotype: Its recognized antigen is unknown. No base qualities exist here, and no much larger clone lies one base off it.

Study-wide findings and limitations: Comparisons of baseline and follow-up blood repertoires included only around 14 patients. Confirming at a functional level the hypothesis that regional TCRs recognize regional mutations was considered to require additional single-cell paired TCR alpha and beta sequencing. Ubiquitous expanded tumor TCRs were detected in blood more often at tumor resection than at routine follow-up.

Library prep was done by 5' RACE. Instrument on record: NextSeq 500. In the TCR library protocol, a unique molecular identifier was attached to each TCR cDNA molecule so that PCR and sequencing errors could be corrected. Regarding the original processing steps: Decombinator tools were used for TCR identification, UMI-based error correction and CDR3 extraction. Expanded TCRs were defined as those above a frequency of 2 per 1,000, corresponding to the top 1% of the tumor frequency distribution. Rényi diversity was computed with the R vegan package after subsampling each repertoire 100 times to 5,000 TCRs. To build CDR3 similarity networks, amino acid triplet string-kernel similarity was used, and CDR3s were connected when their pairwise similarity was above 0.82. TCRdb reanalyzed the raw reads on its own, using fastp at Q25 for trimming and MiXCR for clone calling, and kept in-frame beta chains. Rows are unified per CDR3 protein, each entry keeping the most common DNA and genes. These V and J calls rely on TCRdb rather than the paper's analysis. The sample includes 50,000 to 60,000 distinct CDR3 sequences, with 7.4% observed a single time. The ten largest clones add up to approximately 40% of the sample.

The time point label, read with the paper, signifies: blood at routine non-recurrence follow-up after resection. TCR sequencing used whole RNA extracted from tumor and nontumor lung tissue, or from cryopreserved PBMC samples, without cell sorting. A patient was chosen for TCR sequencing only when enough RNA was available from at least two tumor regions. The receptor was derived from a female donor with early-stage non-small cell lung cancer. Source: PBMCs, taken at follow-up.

For the CDR3, the sequence is CASSGMTDNYEQYF. Read as DNA, the sequence is TGCGCCAGCAGCGGAATGACAGATAACTACGAGCAGTACTTC. The rearranged segments are TRBV5-1 and TRBJ2-7; tentative D gene TRBD1, with 5 bases matching. The germline V gene yields SGHRS for CDR1 and YFSETQ for CDR2. From cysteine to phenylalanine, the CDR3 is 14 amino acids long. The read is trimmed to its CDR3 DNA, 42 bases read in frame from base 1. The V end loses 4 bases and the J end loses 3 bases, and a stretch of 14 bases separates them.